The 8 T cell receptor beta chains given below trace back to one sample, sequenced in a study of blood T cell repertoires in COVID-19. Assay used: immunoSEQ multiplex PCR; TCRdb lists only in-frame clones, some missing. The sample has roughly 200,000 clones, approximately 89% seen once. Sequenced sample: PBMCs or T cells enriched from blood (not recorded which). The source of these receptors is a woman in her forties with acute COVID-19.

Worth noting for this clone: An end of the junction differs from the germline gene, which may be a read error. The V call is TRBV6-2 or TRBV6-3, the J call TRBJ2-1, with D possibly matching TRBD1 (6 bases). Looked up from germline, CDR1 is MNHEY and CDR2 is SVGEGT. The CDR3 contains 16 residues. The chain's CDR3 is CASRYSGHLRGNEQFF. The CDR3 DNA follows: TGTGCCAGCAGGTACTCGGGACACCTTCGGGGCAATGAGCAGTTCTTC.

This clone has just one count. CDR3 protein: CASSQDQGTTGETQYF. The CDR3 region has the DNA TGTGCCAGCAGCCAAGATCAGGGGACTACAGGAGAGACCCAGTACTTC. The V and J genes are TRBV3-1 (or the pseudogene TRBV3-2) and TRBJ2-5; D might be TRBD2 (7 bases). Germline V lookup: CDR1 LGHDT, CDR2 YNNKEL (reference sequence). CDR3 length: 16 residues. Trimming shortened V by 0 bases and J by 4 bases, and 15 bases separated the two germline ends.

In nucleotides, the CDR3 is TGTGCCAGCAGCTTGGCGCCCGGGAAGACCCAGTACTTC. Its protein product is CASSLAPGKTQYF. The chain joins TRBV5-4 to TRBJ2-5; maybe TRBD2 (5 bases). CDR3 length equals 13 residues. Germline V gives CDR1 SGHNT, CDR2 YYREEE (reference sequence). Deletions cut 0 bases from V and 6 bases from J, with 9 bases between.

The chain combines TRBV4-1 with TRBJ2-1, with D perhaps TRBD2 (6 bases). The V end was cut by 11 bases, the J end by 1 base, with 18 bases between. The germline V gene encodes CDR1 MGHRA and CDR2 YSYEKL. The CDR3 is 15 residues long. CDR3 bases: TGCGCCCCGGCCCTAGCGCGGCTTTCCTACAATGAGCAGTTCTTC. Encoded protein: CAPALARLSYNEQFF.

This sequence joins TRBV7-2 and TRBJ1-5; 8 bases agree with TRBD1. The CDR3 sequence is 16 residues long. Germline CDR1 and CDR2: SGHTA and FQGNSA. V lost 0 bases and J lost 0; bases outside the gene matches: 1. CDR3 residues: CASSLAGTGSNQPQHF. CDR3 nucleotides: TGTGCCAGCAGCTTAGCCGGGACAGGTAGCAATCAGCCCCAGCATTTT.

The chain couples TRBV7-9 to TRBJ1-1; D remains unclear. Trimming left V 4 bases short and J 3 bases short, with 15 bases between. The germline gives CDR1 SEHNR, CDR2 FQNEAQ (reference sequence). CDR3 length equals 15 residues. CDR3: CASSSYGRGDTEAFF. The DNA for the CDR3 is TGTGCCAGCAGCTCCTATGGACGGGGTGACACTGAAGCTTTCTTT.

The J gene is TRBJ2-3, the V gene TRBV3-1 (or the pseudogene TRBV3-2); 7 nucleotides line up with TRBD2. Per germline, CDR1 LGHDT and CDR2 YNNKEL (reference sequence). The trim removed 0 bases at V and 0 bases at J, leaving 6 bases unmatched. CDR3 length: 17 residues. For the CDR3, the DNA is TGTGCCAGCAGCCAAGATAAGGCTAGCGGTAGCACAGATACGCAGTATTTT. Amino acid sequence: CASSQDKASGSTDTQYF.

The V gene is TRBV4-3, the J gene TRBJ2-7; perhaps TRBD2 as D (6 bases). Trimming took 4 bases from V and 5 from J, leaving 15 bases between them. This CDR3 spans 14 amino acids. Germline CDR1 reads LGHNA; CDR2 reads YSLEER. This CDR3 is CASSPMPGVHEQYF. In DNA, the CDR3 is TGCGCCAGCAGCCCTATGCCGGGGGTTCACGAGCAGTACTTC.